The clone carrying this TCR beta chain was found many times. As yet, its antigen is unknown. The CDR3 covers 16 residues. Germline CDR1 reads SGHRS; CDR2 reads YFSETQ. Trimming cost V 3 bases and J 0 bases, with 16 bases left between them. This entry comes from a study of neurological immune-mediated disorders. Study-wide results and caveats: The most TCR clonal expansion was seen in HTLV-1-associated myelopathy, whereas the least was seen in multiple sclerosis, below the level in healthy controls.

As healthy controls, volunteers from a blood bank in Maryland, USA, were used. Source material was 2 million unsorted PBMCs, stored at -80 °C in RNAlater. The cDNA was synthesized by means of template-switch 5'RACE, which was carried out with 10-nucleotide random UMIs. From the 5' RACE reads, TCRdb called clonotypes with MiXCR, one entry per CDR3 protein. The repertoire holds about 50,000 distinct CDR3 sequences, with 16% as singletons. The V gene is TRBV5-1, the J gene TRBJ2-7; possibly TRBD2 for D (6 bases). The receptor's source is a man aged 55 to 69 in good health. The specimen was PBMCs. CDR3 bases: TGCGCCAGCAGCTGGACGGGCGGGACGATCTCCTACGAGCAGTACTTC. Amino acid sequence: CASSWTGGTISYEQYF.